Listed below are T cell receptor beta chains from one sample, sequenced in a study of cytomegalovirus exposure and HLA in healthy donors. Profiling relied on immunoSEQ multiplex PCR, and the TCRdb table lists in-frame clones only, not all of them. This sample has roughly 120,000 clones, with around 60% found just once. The sequenced sample was PBMCs. The source is a woman aged 40 to 49 in good health and CMV-seropositive. Both conserved end residues are part of each CDR3. A D gene is named only where the DNA matches it firmly. The size entry is marked missing in some rows and otherwise reads once, few, many or a size class.

J gene	clone size	V gene	D gene	CDR3 DNA	CDR3 protein
TRBJ1-4	few	TRBV9	.	TGTGCCAGCAGCCCTGCGGGACCGTCTAATGAAAAACTGTTTTTT	CASSPAGPSNEKLFF
TRBJ2-5	.	TRBV7-9	TRBD1	TGTGCCAGCAGCCTCAGCGGACAGGGTGAGACCCAGTACTTC	CASSLSGQGETQYF
TRBJ1-5	.	TRBV19	.	TGTGCCTCCCGCCACCGGGAGATAGAGGACAATCAGCCCCAGCATTTT	CASRHREIEDNQPQHF
TRBJ2-1	.	TRBV9	TRBD2	TGTGCCAGCAGTGAGCCTAGCGGGATCGCCTACAATGAGCAGTTCTTC	CASSEPSGIAYNEQFF
TRBJ1-2	.	TRBV27	TRBD1	TGTGCCAGCAGTTGGGACAGGTTCTATGGCTACACCTTC	CASSWDRFYGYTF
TRBJ2-1	.	TRBV9	TRBD2	TGTGCCAGCAGCGCCAGCGGGAGGGTGAACAATGAGCAGTTCTTC	CASSASGRVNNEQFF
TRBJ1-4	.	TRBV7-9	.	TGTGCCAGCAGCCAAGCGGGGGGTTGGGAAAAACTGTTTTTT	CASSQAGGWEKLFF
TRBJ2-5	.	TRBV4-1	.	TGCGCCAGCAGCCTGGTGACAGGATACGATAAAGAGACCCAGTACTTC	CASSLVTGYDKETQYF
TRBJ2-1	.	TRBV4-1	.	TGCGCCAGCAGGCCTCAGGGCTCGAGCTCCTACAATGAGCAGTTCTTC	CASRPQGSSSYNEQFF
TRBJ1-5	.	TRBV11-2	TRBD1	TGTGCCAGCAGCTTAGACAGGGGGCATAATCAGCCCCAGCATTTT	CASSLDRGHNQPQHF
TRBJ1-5	.	TRBV7-2	TRBD1	TGTGCCAGCAGCCCCAGGGGGGGCAATCAGCCCCAGCATTTT	CASSPRGGNQPQHF
TRBJ2-7	.	TRBV30	TRBD2	TGTGCCTGGAGTCCTAGCGGGCCCTACGAGCAGTACTTC	CAWSPSGPYEQYF
TRBJ2-3	.	TRBV30	.	TGTGCCTGGAGTAGAGGGACAGATACGCAGTATTTT	CAWSRGTDTQYF
TRBJ1-5	.	TRBV19	TRBD1	TGTGCCAGTAGCCCACGGACCTTAATCCCGGGACAGGGGGGCAATCAGCCCCAGCATTTT	CASSPRTLIPGQGGNQPQHF
TRBJ1-6	.	TRBV4-2	TRBD1	TGTGCCAGCAGCCAGTCGACAGGGGTTTTTAATTCACCCCTCCACTTT	CASSQSTGVFNSPLHF
TRBJ2-3	.	TRBV28	TRBD2	TGTGCCAGCAGGCCACTAGCGGGACTTAACACAGATACGCAGTATTTT	CASRPLAGLNTDTQYF